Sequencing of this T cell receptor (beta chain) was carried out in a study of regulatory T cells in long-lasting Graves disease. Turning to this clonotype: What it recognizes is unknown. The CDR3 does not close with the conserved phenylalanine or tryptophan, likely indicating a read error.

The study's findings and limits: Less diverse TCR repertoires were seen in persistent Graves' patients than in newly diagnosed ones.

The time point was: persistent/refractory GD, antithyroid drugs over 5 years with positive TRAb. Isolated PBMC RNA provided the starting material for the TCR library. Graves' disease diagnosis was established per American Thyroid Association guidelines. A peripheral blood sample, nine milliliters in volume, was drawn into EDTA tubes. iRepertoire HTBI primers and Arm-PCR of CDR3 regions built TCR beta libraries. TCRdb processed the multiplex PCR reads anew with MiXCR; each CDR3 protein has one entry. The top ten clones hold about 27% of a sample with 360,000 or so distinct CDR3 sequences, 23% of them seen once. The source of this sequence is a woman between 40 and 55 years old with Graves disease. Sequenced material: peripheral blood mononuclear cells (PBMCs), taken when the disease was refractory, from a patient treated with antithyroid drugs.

As DNA, the CDR3 is TGTGCCAGCAGCCCCGATAGCTACGAGCAGTACCTC. Translated, it gives CASSPDSYEQYL. This chain links TRBV28 with TRBJ2-7; D gene uncertain. Germline V lookup: CDR1 MDHEN, CDR2 SYDVKM. Trimming pared 6 bases from V and 3 bases from J, leaving 9 bases between. The CDR3 is made up of 12 amino acids.